Listed below are T cell receptor beta chains from one sample, sequenced in a study of shared clonotypes between healthy human individuals. The protocol was immunoSEQ multiplex PCR, while the TCRdb copy is restricted to in-frame clones and leaves out a portion. The table shows about 2 million clones, with about 95% occurring only once. The sample was naive CD8+ T cells sorted from blood. These receptors were collected from a man aged 18 to 35 in good health. The CDR3 runs from the conserved cysteine through the conserved F or W. A D gene is named only where the DNA matches it firmly. Rows may omit the clone size; those that give it use once, few, many or a size class.

v_gene	d_gene	len	j_gene	abundance	CDR3aa	CDR3nt
TRBV4-3	.	14	TRBJ1-5	.	CASSQVSGLQPQHF	TGCGCCAGCAGCCAAGTTTCAGGACTGCAGCCCCAGCATTTT
TRBV19	.	13	TRBJ2-7	once	CASSIRQGDEQYF	TGTGCCAGTAGTATACGGCAGGGAGACGAGCAGTACTTC
TRBV27	TRBD2	19	TRBJ2-2	.	CASSRTLRGGGVGTGELFF	TGTGCCAGCAGCCGAACATTGCGGGGGGGCGGTGTGGGCACCGGGGAGCTGTTTTTT
TRBV7-7	.	15	TRBJ2-2	.	CASSLWGPGTGELFF	TGTGCTAGCAGCTTATGGGGGCCGGGGACCGGGGAGCTGTTTTTT
TRBV29-1	.	13	TRBJ2-7	.	CSVVPPSSYEQYF	TGCAGCGTTGTTCCACCAAGCTCCTACGAGCAGTACTTC
TRBV2	TRBD1	17	TRBJ1-5	.	CASSVNSRDRSNQPQHF	TGTGCCAGCAGTGTAAATTCGAGGGACAGGAGCAATCAGCCCCAGCATTTT
TRBV27	TRBD1	15	TRBJ2-7	.	CASSNPGQGSYEQYF	TGTGCCAGCAGTAACCCGGGACAGGGCTCCTACGAGCAGTACTTC
TRBV19	TRBD2	14	TRBJ2-1	.	CASSRLAGYNEQFF	TGTGCCAGTAGTAGACTAGCGGGGTACAATGAGCAGTTCTTC
TRBV10-2	.	12	TRBJ2-1	.	CASSFRGNEQFF	TGCGCCAGCAGTTTCCGGGGAAATGAGCAGTTCTTC
TRBV9	.	19	TRBJ1-4	.	CASSVDPHREGATNEKLFF	TGTGCCAGCAGCGTAGACCCCCATCGGGAGGGGGCAACTAATGAAAAACTGTTTTTT
TRBV2	.	14	TRBJ2-1	.	CASSVGRADNEQFF	TGTGCCAGCAGTGTGGGAAGGGCCGACAATGAGCAGTTCTTC